What follows describes a single T cell receptor beta chain. It lacks a known antigen. No base quality information exists; no much larger clone differs at one position. Cut back by 1 base and 8 bases, the V and J ends lie 19 bases apart. The CDR3 holds 16 amino acids from the cysteine to the phenylalanine. The read is trimmed to its CDR3 DNA, 48 bases read in frame from base 1. According to the germline V gene, CDR1 reads MGHDK and CDR2 reads SYGVNS. The record originates from a study of T cells in localized non-small cell lung cancer (TCRdb year 2020). Broadly, across the study: Comparing tumors with uninvolved tumor-adjacent lungs, the study looked at the T cell repertoires of fewer than 250 patients with early-stage NSCLC. The cohort was made up of around 250 treatment-naive NSCLC patients whose localized lung tumors had been resected. NSCLC patients had a mean age of roughly 66 years, and fewer than 150 were male and more than 90 female.

TCR beta CDR3 regions were sequenced from DNA using the immunoSEQ Assay. The authors processed their data as follows. To compute T cell density, TCR beta template counts were normalized to usable DNA, which was estimated by amplifying housekeeping genes. Richness was estimated using the preseqR package, with extrapolation to 400,000 templates for PBMC samples and to 120,000 templates for tissue samples. Clonality was defined as one minus Pielou's evenness. Differential abundance testing on productive amino-acid clonotypes, with a minimum total count of 5 and an alpha of 0.1, was used to identify tissue-enriched TCRs. The Jaccard Index and the Morisita Overlap Index were used to measure repertoire overlap between compartments. GLIPH clustered TCR beta CDR3s with public tetramer-defined viral CDR3s; viral motifs required at least three viral sequences plus V-gene enrichment. Drawn from immuneACCESS, this table holds only the in-frame rearrangements with V and J called that TCRdb kept. Clones are partly lost; checked studies trace under half to an unresolved V gene and leave the rest unexplained. V, J and clone size were drawn from that table, and D and trimming were deduced from the DNA. This sample lists some 37,000 clones; around 87% were detected once. Jointly, the top ten make up 3.5% to 4% of the sample.

At diagnosis, tumor, uninvolved tumor-adjacent lung and peripheral blood were collected and then preserved as a mix of FFPE and fresh-frozen material. For TCR repertoire profiling, blood samples were analyzed as peripheral blood mononuclear cells. Overall results and qualifications from the work: Higher T cell density in blood was associated with longer overall survival, whereas higher clonality in adjacent lung was associated with shorter survival. Of the top 100 tumor clones, a median of 57 were detected in paired uninvolved adjacent lung; some 28 were also among that lung's top 100. Because the study design was exploratory, TCR variables were selected using unadjusted p-values without false-discovery rate correction. Uninvolved tumor-adjacent lung showed the highest T cell clonality, higher than tumor, which suggests more focused antigenic responses in the uninvolved tumor-adjacent lung. Because multi-region tumor sequencing was not performed, intratumor heterogeneity could not be ruled out.

This TCR was recovered from a man aged 18 to 49 with stage I lung adenocarcinoma. The sample consisted of peripheral blood, taken before any cancer treatment. The chain links TRBV25-1 with TRBJ2-3; perhaps TRBD2 is the D gene, with 6 bases matching. The DNA sequence reads TGTGCCAGCAGTGAATCCGTCCGAAAAATCGGGGGTACGCAGTATTTT. Translated, it gives CASSESVRKIGGTQYF.